The clone carrying this TCR beta chain was detected many times. With TRAV- and TRBV-specific primers, first-strand cDNA was made, covering the alpha and beta chains. Amplification, which lasted roughly 20 PCR cycles, used a constant-region primer and V-primer adapter to amplify TCRs. TCRdb called the reads again in MiXCR, with one record for every CDR3 protein. This table has around 100,000 distinct CDR3 sequences, more than 20% appearing once. This sample was taken from a study of low-dose radiotherapy and immunotherapy resistance in tumors. Across the study: From cycle 1 day 1, patients took oral aspirin 300 mg every day for four cycles.

The time point here: after trial treatment. Treatment of the sample: LDRT plus nivolumab, ipilimumab, low-dose cyclophosphamide and aspirin (RACIN trial). Treatment of the donors consisted of nivolumab and ipilimumab (plus aspirin, low-dose cyclophosphamide and low-dose radiotherapy). The sequences come from PBMCs, collected after low-dose radiotherapy plus immunotherapy. This sequence was found in a female donor with ovarian cancer.

CDR3 nucleotide sequence: TGTGCCAGCAGCCAAGACCCCGGGACTAGCGGCTACAATGAGCAGTTCTTC. Protein: CASSQDPGTSGYNEQFF. The rearrangement links TRBV4-2 to TRBJ2-1; 11 bases agree with TRBD2. The CDR3 is 17 amino acids. In germline, CDR1 is LGHNA, CDR2 YNFKEQ. The trim removed 0 bases at V and 3 bases at J, leaving 4 bases unmatched.